This is a list of T cell receptor beta chains from one sample in a study of blood T cell repertoires in COVID-19. Profiling relied on immunoSEQ multiplex PCR, and the TCRdb table lists in-frame clones only, not all of them. The repertoire holds some 700,000 clones, around 89% seen once, with about 0.26% in the top ten. Sequencing was done on a sample of peripheral blood. These receptors were obtained from a woman aged 18-29 years with acute or convalescent COVID-19. CDR3s include the opening cysteine and the closing phenylalanine or tryptophan. The order of the fields is D gene, V gene, clone size, J gene, CDR3 protein, CDR3 DNA. D genes are given only for firm matches. Expanded clones are given a class, and other clones once, few, many or no size at all.

NA	TRBV6-5	NA	TRBJ1-1	CASSYRTANTEAFF	TGTGCCAGCAGTTACAGGACAGCGAACACTGAAGCTTTCTTT
TRBD1	TRBV6-4	NA	TRBJ2-1	CASRAGTEAYNEQFF	TGTGCCAGCAGAGCCGGGACAGAGGCCTACAATGAGCAGTTCTTC
TRBD1	TRBV4-1	NA	TRBJ1-2	CASSPRGANYGYTF	TGCGCCAGCAGCCCCAGGGGGGCTAACTATGGCTACACCTTC
TRBD1	TRBV12-3/TRBV12-4	NA	TRBJ1-2	CASSRDRGYTF	TGTGCCAGCAGCCGGGACAGAGGCTACACCTTC
TRBD1	TRBV30	NA	TRBJ2-7	CAWRGQGAHEQYF	TGTGCCTGGCGAGGACAGGGGGCTCATGAGCAGTACTTC
TRBD1	TRBV29-1	NA	TRBJ1-2	CSVEDRGTGGVILYGYTF	TGCAGCGTTGAAGATCGGGGGACAGGGGGCGTTATTCTCTATGGCTACACCTTC
TRBD1	TRBV15	NA	TRBJ1-2	CATSRGRQGENYGYTF	TGTGCCACCAGCAGAGGCCGACAGGGCGAAAACTATGGCTACACCTTC
TRBD2	TRBV13	NA	TRBJ2-3	CASSNQRGPITSTDTQYF	TGTGCCAGCAGCAACCAGCGGGGGCCGATTACTAGCACAGATACGCAGTATTTT
NA	TRBV3-1/TRBV3-2	NA	TRBJ1-6	CASSYQGLGNSPLHF	TGTGCCAGCAGCTACCAGGGGTTGGGTAATTCACCCCTCCACTTT
NA	TRBV9	NA	TRBJ1-1	CASSVGGPTEAFF	TGTGCCAGCAGCGTGGGGGGTCCCACTGAAGCTTTCTTT
NA	TRBV5-1	NA	TRBJ1-1	CASSEGSGTRFMNTEAFF	TGCGCCAGCAGCGAGGGGAGCGGGACAAGATTCATGAACACTGAAGCTTTCTTT
TRBD1	TRBV7-8	NA	TRBJ2-5	CASSVAGTGRDPQETQYF	TGTGCCAGCAGCGTAGCCGGGACAGGGCGAGATCCCCAAGAGACCCAGTACTTC
NA	TRBV2	NA	TRBJ2-7	CASSEITPEEQYF	TGTGCCAGCAGTGAGATAACCCCTGAGGAGCAGTACTTC
NA	TRBV27	NA	TRBJ1-2	CASSLAQGLSYGYTF	TGTGCCAGCAGTTTAGCCCAGGGGCTGAGCTATGGCTACACCTTC
TRBD1	TRBV18	NA	TRBJ1-1	CASSRYGQGTAEAFF	TGTGCCAGCTCACGATATGGACAGGGCACGGCTGAAGCTTTCTTT
NA	TRBV5-6	NA	TRBJ1-4	CASSSRLDFATNEKLFF	TGTGCCAGCAGCTCACGACTAGATTTTGCAACTAATGAAAAACTGTTTTTT
TRBD1	TRBV7-7	many	TRBJ2-7	CASSLGTGLEEQYF	TGTGCCAGCAGCTTAGGGACAGGGTTAGAGGAGCAGTACTTC
NA	TRBV7-9	NA	TRBJ2-2	CASSPSGGPNTGELFF	TGTGCCAGCAGTCCTTCCGGGGGGCCGAACACCGGGGAGCTGTTTTTT
TRBD1	TRBV19	few	TRBJ1-1	CASARRDRETEAFF	TGTGCCAGTGCCCGACGGGACAGGGAGACTGAAGCTTTCTTT
NA	TRBV24-1	once	TRBJ2-7	CATSDFPRTYEQYF	TGTGCCACCAGTGATTTCCCCAGGACCTACGAGCAGTACTTC
TRBD1	TRBV15	few	TRBJ1-2	CATSRQGAFYGYTF	TGTGCCACCAGCAGACAGGGGGCTTTCTATGGCTACACCTTC
TRBD1	TRBV9	NA	TRBJ2-1	CASSFRDRSYNEQFF	TGTGCCAGCAGCTTCCGGGACAGGAGCTACAATGAGCAGTTCTTC
NA	TRBV19	NA	TRBJ1-5	CASSWDTNQPQHF	TGTGCCAGTAGCTGGGACACAAACCAGCCCCAGCATTTT
NA	TRBV5-1	once	TRBJ2-3	CASSLRQDNVDTQYF	TGCGCCAGCAGCTTGAGACAGGATAATGTCGATACGCAGTATTTT
TRBD2	TRBV18	NA	TRBJ2-1	CASSPPSGGRNEQFF	TGTGCCAGCTCACCACCTAGCGGGGGTCGCAATGAGCAGTTCTTC
NA	TRBV11-2	NA	TRBJ1-4	CASSLVSSGVEKLFF	TGTGCCAGCAGCTTAGTATCGTCAGGGGTCGAAAAACTGTTTTTT
NA	TRBV12-3/TRBV12-4	NA	TRBJ2-7	CASTFTGRREQYF	TGTGCCAGCACCTTCACAGGGCGGCGCGAGCAGTACTTC
NA	TRBV4-1	NA	TRBJ2-1	CASSNPLGSSYNEQFF	TGCGCCAGCAGCAACCCCTTGGGGAGCTCCTACAATGAGCAGTTCTTC
TRBD2	TRBV10-3	NA	TRBJ2-1	CASNSGGAYNEQFF	TGTGCCAGCAATAGCGGGGGGGCCTACAATGAGCAGTTCTTC
TRBD1	TRBV7-2	NA	TRBJ2-3	CASSRNRGQGVQYF	TGTGCCAGCAGCCGTAACAGGGGACAAGGTGTGCAGTATTTT
NA	TRBV2	NA	TRBJ1-4	CASSEGQIGEKLFF	TGTGCCAGCAGTGAAGGACAGATCGGTGAAAAACTGTTTTTT
NA	TRBV6-2/TRBV6-3	few	TRBJ2-1	CASSYSEEFNEQFF	TGTGCCAGCAGTTACTCAGAGGAGTTCAATGAGCAGTTCTTC
NA	TRBV29-1	once	TRBJ1-1	CSVGPQAFF	TGCAGCGTTGGGCCTCAAGCTTTCTTT
TRBD2	TRBV2	NA	TRBJ2-2	CARRGGRGTGELFF	TGTGCCCGCCGGGGGGGGCGCGGAACCGGGGAGCTGTTTTTT
NA	TRBV6-1	NA	TRBJ1-3	CASSEAPESFGNTIYF	TGTGCCAGCAGTGAAGCGCCGGAGAGCTTCGGAAACACCATATATTTT
TRBD1	TRBV7-7	NA	TRBJ2-5	CASSSTTGASETQYF	TGTGCCAGCAGCTCTACGACAGGGGCCTCGGAGACCCAGTACTTC
NA	TRBV7-8	NA	TRBJ1-2	CASSLLGAKGYGYTF	TGTGCCAGCAGCTTATTGGGGGCCAAGGGCTATGGCTACACCTTC
TRBD1	TRBV6-2/TRBV6-3	NA	TRBJ1-5	CASSYSGTVNQPQHF	TGTGCCAGCAGTTATTCCGGGACAGTCAACCAGCCCCAGCATTTT
NA	TRBV5-1	NA	TRBJ1-5	CASSFWAHHQPQHF	TGCGCCAGCAGCTTCTGGGCCCACCATCAGCCCCAGCATTTT
TRBD1	TRBV6-1	NA	TRBJ1-3	CASSARGTGKGNTIYF	TGTGCCAGCAGTGCCCGCGGGACAGGGAAGGGAAACACCATATATTTT
TRBD1	TRBV5-1	NA	TRBJ2-7	CASSYGTGGTYEQYF	TGCGCCAGCAGCTACGGGACAGGGGGCACCTACGAGCAGTACTTC
TRBD1	TRBV5-6	NA	TRBJ1-6	CASSVDRRYSPLHF	TGTGCCAGCAGCGTGGACAGGCGGTATTCACCCCTCCACTTT
TRBD1	TRBV19	NA	TRBJ1-4	CASSGGTGLNEKLFF	TGTGCCAGTAGTGGGGGGACAGGACTAAATGAAAAACTGTTTTTT
NA	TRBV12-3/TRBV12-4	NA	TRBJ1-1	CASSHSTGSEAFF	TGTGCCAGCAGCCATAGCACTGGCTCTGAAGCTTTCTTT
NA	TRBV5-4	NA	TRBJ1-2	CASSLARGDSYGYTF	TGTGCCAGCAGCTTGGCGCGGGGAGACAGTTATGGCTACACCTTC
NA	TRBV18	NA	TRBJ1-3	CASSPNQGNTIYF	TGTGCCAGCTCACCAAATCAAGGAAACACCATATATTTT